This entry describes one TCR beta chain. Antigen: not known. J gave up 7 bases and V 3 bases, and 6 bases lay outside the gene matches. The germline V gene has CDR1 SGHNT and CDR2 YYREEE (reference sequence). The CDR3 length is 13 residues. This specimen belongs to a study of beta chain features in type 1 diabetes. About the study: No age, gender or cell yield differences were seen between patients and healthy donors. Findings of the study overall: People with Type 1 diabetes carried modestly yet significantly shorter TCRB CDR3s in all four CD4+ subsets.

Expressed TCRB transcripts were sequenced because the entire RNA isolate underwent reverse transcription. Here immunoSEQ multiplex PCR was the method, and the copy in TCRdb shows in-frame clones only, minus some. The table lists about 360,000 clones, roughly 12% of them singletons. The chain carries TRBV5-4 and TRBJ2-7, with TRBD1 identical over 8 bases. The sample comprised naive CD4+ T cells from blood. The TCR comes from a woman aged 18-29 years with type 1 diabetes. The CDR3 spells CASSWDRTREQYF. CDR3 DNA sequence: TGTGCCAGCAGCTGGGACAGGACCAGAGAGCAGTACTTC.